The present T cell receptor beta chain was sequenced within a study of identical twins. The cDNA had a unique molecular identifier and a template-switch universal primer site. From the 5' RACE reads, TCRdb called clonotypes with MiXCR, one entry per CDR3 protein. The sample consists of about 1.7 million distinct CDR3 sequences, 32% of them appearing once. Concerning this clonotype itself: What it recognizes is unknown.

Notes on the study in general: Those out-of-frame alpha sequences shared by twins showed an excess of low generation probability. Rather than following the same donors, the conclusions depended on cross-sectional statistical analysis.

Each donor (without exception) was a healthy Caucasian. This clonotype was obtained from a newborn girl in good health. Input material: cord blood.

CDR3 amino acids: CASSRTLAGGPNEQFF. In DNA, the CDR3 is TGTGCCAGCAGTCGGACCCTAGCGGGAGGGCCTAATGAGCAGTTCTTC. This rearrangement joins TRBV2 to TRBJ2-1, with 12 bases matching TRBD2. Trimming removed 5 bases from V and 7 bases from J; junction bases left unmatched: 9. The CDR3 has 16 residues. Germline assignment: CDR1 SNHLY and CDR2 FYNNEI.